The 3 T cell receptor beta chains below come from one sample, sequenced in a study of blood T cells in healthy people across ages. Using a J-beta primer mix together with a sample-barcoded 5' primer, a second PCR was run for roughly 7 to 11 cycles. TCRdb re-derived calls from the 5' RACE reads in MiXCR, one entry per CDR3 protein. The table lists around 800,000 distinct CDR3 sequences, under 30% of them singletons, with about 2.9% in the top ten. This same sample was also taken into another study, of T cells of mothers and their children.

The sample comprised blood. The receptors were gathered from a boy aged 5-17 years in good health.

The rearrangement joins TRBV5-5 to TRBJ2-7, with TRBD1 as a possible D gene (5 bases). Germline V CDR1 and CDR2: SGHKS, YYEKEE (reference sequence). Trimming took 0 bases from V and 0 from J, leaving 10 bases between them. The length of the CDR3 is 15 residues. The CDR3 region is CASSLDRSHSYEQYF. Written as DNA, the CDR3 is TGTGCCAGCAGCTTGGACAGGTCCCACTCCTACGAGCAGTACTTC.

The rearrangement joins TRBV20-1 to TRBJ2-1; 7 nucleotides match TRBD2. This CDR3 region has 15 residues. CDR1 and CDR2 from the germline V gene are DFQATT and SNEGSKA (reference sequence). V gave up 5 bases and J gave up 0 bases; unmatched junction bases: 7. The CDR3 protein is CSALRSGVSYNEQFF. The CDR3 bases are TGCAGTGCTCTCCGAAGCGGGGTCTCCTACAATGAGCAGTTCTTC.

This clonotype was picked up a small number of times. The chain recombines TRBV20-1 with TRBJ1-1; D gene unclear. This CDR3 has 13 amino acids. Per the germline V gene, CDR1 is DFQATT and CDR2 is SNEGSKA (reference sequence). Trimming took off 6 bases at V and 1 base at J, with 12 bases between the two ends. The DNA of the CDR3 is TGCAGTGCCAGGAAGGTGGGGAACACTGAAGCTTTCTTT. Translation gives CSARKVGNTEAFF.